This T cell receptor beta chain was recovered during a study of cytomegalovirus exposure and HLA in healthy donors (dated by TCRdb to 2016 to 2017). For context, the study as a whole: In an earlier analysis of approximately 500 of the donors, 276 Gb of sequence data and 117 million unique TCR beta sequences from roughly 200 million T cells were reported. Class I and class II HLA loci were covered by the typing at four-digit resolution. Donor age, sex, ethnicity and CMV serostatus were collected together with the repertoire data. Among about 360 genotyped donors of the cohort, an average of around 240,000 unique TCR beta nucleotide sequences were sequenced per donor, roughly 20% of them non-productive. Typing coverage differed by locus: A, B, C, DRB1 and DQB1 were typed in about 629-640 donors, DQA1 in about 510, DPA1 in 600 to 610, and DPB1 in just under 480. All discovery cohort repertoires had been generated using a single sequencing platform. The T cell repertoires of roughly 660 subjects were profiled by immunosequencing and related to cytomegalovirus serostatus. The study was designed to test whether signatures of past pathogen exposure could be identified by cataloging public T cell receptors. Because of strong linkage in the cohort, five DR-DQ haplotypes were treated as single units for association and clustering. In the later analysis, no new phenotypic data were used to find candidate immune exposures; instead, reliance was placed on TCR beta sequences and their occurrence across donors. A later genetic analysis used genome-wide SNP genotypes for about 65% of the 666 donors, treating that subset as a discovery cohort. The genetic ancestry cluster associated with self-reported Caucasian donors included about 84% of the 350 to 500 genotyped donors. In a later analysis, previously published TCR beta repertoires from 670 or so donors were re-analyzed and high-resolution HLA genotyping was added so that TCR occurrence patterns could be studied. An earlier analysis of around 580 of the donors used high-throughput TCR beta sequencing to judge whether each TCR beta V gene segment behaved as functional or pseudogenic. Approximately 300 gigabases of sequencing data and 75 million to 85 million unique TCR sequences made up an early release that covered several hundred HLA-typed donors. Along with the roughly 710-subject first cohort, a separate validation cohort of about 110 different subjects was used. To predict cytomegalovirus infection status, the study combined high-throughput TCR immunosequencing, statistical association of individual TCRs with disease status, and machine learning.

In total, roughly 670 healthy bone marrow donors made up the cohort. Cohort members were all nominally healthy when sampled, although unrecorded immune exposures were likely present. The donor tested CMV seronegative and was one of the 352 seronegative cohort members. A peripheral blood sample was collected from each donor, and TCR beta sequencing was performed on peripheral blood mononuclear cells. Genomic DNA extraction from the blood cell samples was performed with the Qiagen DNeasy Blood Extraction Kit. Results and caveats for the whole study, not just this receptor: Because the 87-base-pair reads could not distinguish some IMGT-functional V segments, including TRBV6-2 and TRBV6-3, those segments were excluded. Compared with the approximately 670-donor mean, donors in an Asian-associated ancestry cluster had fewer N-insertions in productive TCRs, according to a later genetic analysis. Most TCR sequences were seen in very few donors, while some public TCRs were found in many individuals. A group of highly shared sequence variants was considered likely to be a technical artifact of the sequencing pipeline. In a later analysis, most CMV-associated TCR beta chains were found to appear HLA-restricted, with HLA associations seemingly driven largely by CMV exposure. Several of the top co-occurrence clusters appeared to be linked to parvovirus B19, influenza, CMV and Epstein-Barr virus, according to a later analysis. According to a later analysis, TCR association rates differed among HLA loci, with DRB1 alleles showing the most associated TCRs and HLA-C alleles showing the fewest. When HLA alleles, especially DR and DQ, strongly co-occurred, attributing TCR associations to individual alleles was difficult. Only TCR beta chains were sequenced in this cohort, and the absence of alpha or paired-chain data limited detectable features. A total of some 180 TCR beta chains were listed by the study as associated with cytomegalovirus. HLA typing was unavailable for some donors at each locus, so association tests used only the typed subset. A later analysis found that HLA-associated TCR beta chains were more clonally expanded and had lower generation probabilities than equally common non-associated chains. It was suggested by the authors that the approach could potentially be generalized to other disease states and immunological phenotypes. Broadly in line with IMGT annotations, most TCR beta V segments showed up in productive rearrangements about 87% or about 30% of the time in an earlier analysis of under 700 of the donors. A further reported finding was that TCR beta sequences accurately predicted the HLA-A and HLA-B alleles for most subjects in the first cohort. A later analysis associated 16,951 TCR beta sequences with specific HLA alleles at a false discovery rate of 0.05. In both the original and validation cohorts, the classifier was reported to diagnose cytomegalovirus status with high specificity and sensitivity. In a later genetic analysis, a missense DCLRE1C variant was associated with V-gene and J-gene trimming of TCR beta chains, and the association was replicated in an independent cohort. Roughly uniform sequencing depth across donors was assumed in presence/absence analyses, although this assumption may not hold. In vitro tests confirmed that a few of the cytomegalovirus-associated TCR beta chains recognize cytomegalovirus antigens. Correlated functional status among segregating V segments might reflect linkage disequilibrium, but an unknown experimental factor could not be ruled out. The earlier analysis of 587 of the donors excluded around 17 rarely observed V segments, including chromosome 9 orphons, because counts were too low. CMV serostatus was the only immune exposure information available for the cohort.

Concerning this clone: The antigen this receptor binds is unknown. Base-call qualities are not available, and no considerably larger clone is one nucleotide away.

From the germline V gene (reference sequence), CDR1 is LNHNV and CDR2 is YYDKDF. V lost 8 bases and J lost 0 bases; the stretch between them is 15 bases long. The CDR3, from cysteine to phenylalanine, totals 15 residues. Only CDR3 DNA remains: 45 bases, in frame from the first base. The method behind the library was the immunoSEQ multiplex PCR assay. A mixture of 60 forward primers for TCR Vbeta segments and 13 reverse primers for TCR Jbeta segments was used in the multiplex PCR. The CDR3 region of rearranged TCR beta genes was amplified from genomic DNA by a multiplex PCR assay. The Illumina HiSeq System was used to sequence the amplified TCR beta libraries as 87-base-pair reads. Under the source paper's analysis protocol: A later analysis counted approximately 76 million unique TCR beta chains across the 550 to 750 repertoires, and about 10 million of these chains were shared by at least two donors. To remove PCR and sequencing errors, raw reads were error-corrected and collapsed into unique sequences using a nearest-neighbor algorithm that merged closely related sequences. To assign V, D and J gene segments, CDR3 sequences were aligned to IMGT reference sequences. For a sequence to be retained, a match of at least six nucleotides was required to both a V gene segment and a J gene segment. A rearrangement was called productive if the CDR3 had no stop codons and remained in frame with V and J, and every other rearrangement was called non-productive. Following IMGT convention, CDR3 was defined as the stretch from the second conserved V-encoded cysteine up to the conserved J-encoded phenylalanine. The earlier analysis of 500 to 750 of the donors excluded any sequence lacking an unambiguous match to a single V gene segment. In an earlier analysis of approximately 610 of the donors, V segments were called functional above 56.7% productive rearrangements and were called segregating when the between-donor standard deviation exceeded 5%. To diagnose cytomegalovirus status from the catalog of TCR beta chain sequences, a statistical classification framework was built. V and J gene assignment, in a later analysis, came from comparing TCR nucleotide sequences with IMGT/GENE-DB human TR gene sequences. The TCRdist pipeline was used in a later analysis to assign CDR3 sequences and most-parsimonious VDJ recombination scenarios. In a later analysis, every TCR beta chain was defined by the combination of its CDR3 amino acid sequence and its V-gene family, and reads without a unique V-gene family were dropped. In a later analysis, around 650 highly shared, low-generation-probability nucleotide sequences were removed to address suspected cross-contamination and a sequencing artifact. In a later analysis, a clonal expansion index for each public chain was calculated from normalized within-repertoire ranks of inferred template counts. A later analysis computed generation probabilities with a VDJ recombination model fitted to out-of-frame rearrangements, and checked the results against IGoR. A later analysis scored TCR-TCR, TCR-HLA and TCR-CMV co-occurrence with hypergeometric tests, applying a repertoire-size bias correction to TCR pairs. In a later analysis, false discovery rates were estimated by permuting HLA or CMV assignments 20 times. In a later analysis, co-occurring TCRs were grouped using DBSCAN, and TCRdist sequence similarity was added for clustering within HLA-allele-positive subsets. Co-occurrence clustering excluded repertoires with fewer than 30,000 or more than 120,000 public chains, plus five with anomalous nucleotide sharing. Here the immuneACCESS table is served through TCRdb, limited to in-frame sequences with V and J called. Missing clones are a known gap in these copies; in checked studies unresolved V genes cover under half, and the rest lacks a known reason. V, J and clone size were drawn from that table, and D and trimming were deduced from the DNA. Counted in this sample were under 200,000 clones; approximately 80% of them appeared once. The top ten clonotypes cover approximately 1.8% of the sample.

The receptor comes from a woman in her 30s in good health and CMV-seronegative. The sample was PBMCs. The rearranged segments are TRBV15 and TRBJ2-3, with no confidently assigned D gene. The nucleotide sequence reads TGTGCCACCGCGTTTGGCCAACTAAGCACAGATACGCAGTATTTT. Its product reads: CATAFGQLSTDTQYF.